This T cell receptor beta chain was profiled in a study of blood T cell repertoires in COVID-19. Whole-study context: The United States, Italy and Spain were the sources of the acute and convalescent COVID-19 samples. In each case, the material was cDNA or gDNA derived from T cells, B-cell-depleted T cells, or PBMCs.

The V end lost 4 bases, the J end lost 8 bases, and 15 bases lay between the germline ends. The CDR3 is 14 residues long. Germline V gives CDR1 MDHEN, CDR2 SYDVKM. In the study's own analysis: Amplification with reference gene primers provided the estimates of nucleated cell counts. The protocol was immunoSEQ multiplex PCR, while the TCRdb copy is restricted to in-frame clones and leaves out a portion. V and J calls and clone size are those listed in that table; D and trimming were worked out from the DNA. The table includes approximately 170,000 clones, just under 90% detected once. Sample: peripheral blood. The sequence derives from a man younger than 30 with active or convalescent COVID-19. The chain joins TRBV28 to TRBJ2-1; no firm D call. CDR3 nucleotides: TGTGCCAGCAGTTCGGTGCTAGTGCGGTATGAGCAGTTCTTC. Residues: CASSSVLVRYEQFF.